Following are 4 T cell receptor beta chains from one sample sequenced in a study of post-analysis software for immune sequencing data. Unique-molecular-identifier-tagged TCR beta cDNA libraries were used. TCRdb called the PCR reads again in MiXCR, with one record for every CDR3 protein. The sample includes about 810,000 distinct CDR3 sequences, around 50% of them seen just once. Notes on the study in general: A handful of TRBV segments, including TRBV5-6, TRBV5-1 and TRBV20-1, were more frequent in patients than controls.

These receptors have no identified antigens. The sample was blood. The receptors stem from a girl under 18 with multiple sclerosis.

The chain links TRBV12-3 or TRBV12-4 to TRBJ1-2, with D possibly matching TRBD1 (5 bases). The CDR3 covers 13 residues. V lost 3 bases and J lost 4, with 9 bases in between. The CDR3 loop reads CASSFRGVYGYTF. The CDR3 nucleotides read TGTGCCAGCAGTTTTCGGGGGGTCTATGGCTACACCTTC.

CDR3 nucleotides: TGCAGTGCTAGAGATGAGACAGGGTACAATGAGCAGTTCTTC. Amino acid sequence: CSARDETGYNEQFF. The chain recombines TRBV20-1 with TRBJ2-1, with TRBD1 identical over 7 bases. Trimming took 0 bases from V and 4 from J; bases not matched to a gene: 3. Germline loops: CDR1 DFQATT, CDR2 SNEGSKA (reference sequence). This CDR3 is built from 14 residues.

The genes are TRBV20-1 and TRBJ2-4; 7 nucleotides match TRBD1. The CDR3 runs to 11 residues. The trim removed 5 bases at V and 14 bases at J, leaving 9 bases unmatched. Germline V CDR1 and CDR2: DFQATT, SNEGSKA (reference sequence). This chain's CDR3 is CSAAPGQYKYF. CDR3 DNA: TGCAGTGCTGCCCCGGGACAGTACAAGTACTTC.

J is TRBJ2-7 and V is TRBV20-1; perhaps TRBD2 as D (6 bases). CDR3 length: 14 amino acids. Between the trimmed V and J ends, which lost 0 bases and 4 bases, there was a span of 13 bases. Germline values: CDR1 DFQATT, CDR2 SNEGSKA (reference sequence). In DNA, the CDR3 is TGCAGTGCTAGAGATCCCGGGACTTCTTACGAGCAGTACTTC. This encodes CSARDPGTSYEQYF.